This T cell receptor (beta chain) was sequenced during a study of T cells after yellow fever vaccination. Study as a whole: Preparation of the low-cell-number fractions used SMART-Seq v4 Ultra Low Input. Study-wide results and caveats: The booster saw the reappearance of most primary-vaccination clones (around 96% CD4, about 90% CD8).

5'RACE template switching generated TCR cDNA, adding a universal primer site and UMIs. TCRdb independently ran MiXCR on the 5' RACE reads; one entry per CDR3 protein. The sample lists 85,000 to 100,000 distinct CDR3 sequences, roughly 5.2% occurring once. A word on this clonotype: Its antigen is undetermined.

The CDR3 has 13 amino acids. The V end lost 3 bases, the J end lost 6 bases, and 9 bases lay between the germline ends. Germline CDR1 and CDR2: LNHDA and SQIVND (reference sequence). The rearrangement links TRBV19 to TRBJ2-1; D assignment may be TRBD1 or TRBD2 (5 bases each). The specimen comprised CD8+ T cells sorted from PBMCs, sampled 10 days after the yellow fever booster vaccination. This receptor was taken from a man between 18 and 35 years old who received the YFV17D yellow fever vaccine. The CDR3: CASSIGGFNEQFF. CDR3 bases: TGTGCCAGTAGTATTGGGGGTTTCAATGAGCAGTTCTTC.